This T cell receptor beta chain was captured by sequencing in a study of blood T cell repertoires in COVID-19. Seattle patients were enrolled during active infection and followed longitudinally. Original processing methods: Estimation of nucleated cell counts relied on the amplification of reference gene primers. Assay: immunoSEQ multiplex PCR; the TCRdb copy retains only in-frame clones and omits some. The DNA was the basis for D and trimming; V, J and clone size are from that table. The data contain around 150,000 clones, approximately 90% of them singletons. The CDR3 length is 17 residues. Per germline, CDR1 MDHEN and CDR2 SYDVKM. V lost 6 bases to trimming and J lost 3 bases; unmatched junction nucleotides: 16.

Input material: peripheral blood. The chain combines TRBV28 with TRBJ1-2; 7 bases map to TRBD1. The sequence was obtained from a young man with COVID-19, enrolled during active disease. CDR3 nucleotide sequence: TGTGCCAGCAGCCCTGGATCTGCAGGGGGGACGGACTATGGCTACACCTTC. Protein product: CASSPGSAGGTDYGYTF.